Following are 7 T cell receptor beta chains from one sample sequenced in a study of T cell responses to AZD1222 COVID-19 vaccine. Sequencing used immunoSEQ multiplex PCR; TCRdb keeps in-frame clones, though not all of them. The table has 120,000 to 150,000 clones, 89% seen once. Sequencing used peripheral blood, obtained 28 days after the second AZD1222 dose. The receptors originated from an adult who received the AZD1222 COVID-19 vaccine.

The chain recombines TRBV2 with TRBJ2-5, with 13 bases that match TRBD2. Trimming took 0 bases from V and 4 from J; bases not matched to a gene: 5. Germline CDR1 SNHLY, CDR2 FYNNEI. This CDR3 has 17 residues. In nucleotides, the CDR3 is TGTGCCAGCAGTGAAGCGCACGGACTAGCGGGAGTAGAGACCCAGTACTTC. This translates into CASSEAHGLAGVETQYF.

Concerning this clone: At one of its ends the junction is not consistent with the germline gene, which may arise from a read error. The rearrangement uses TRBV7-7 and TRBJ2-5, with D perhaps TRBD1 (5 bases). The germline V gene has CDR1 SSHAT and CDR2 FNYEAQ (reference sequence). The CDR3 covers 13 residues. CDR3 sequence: CASSLADSETQYF. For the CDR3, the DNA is TGTGCTAGCAGCTTAGCCGACAGCGAGACCCAGTACTTC.

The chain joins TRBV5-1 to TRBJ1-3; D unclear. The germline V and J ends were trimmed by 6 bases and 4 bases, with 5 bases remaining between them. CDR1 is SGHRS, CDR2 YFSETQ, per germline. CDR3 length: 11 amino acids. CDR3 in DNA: TGCGCCAGCACTGAGGGAAACACCATATATTTT. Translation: CASTEGNTIYF.

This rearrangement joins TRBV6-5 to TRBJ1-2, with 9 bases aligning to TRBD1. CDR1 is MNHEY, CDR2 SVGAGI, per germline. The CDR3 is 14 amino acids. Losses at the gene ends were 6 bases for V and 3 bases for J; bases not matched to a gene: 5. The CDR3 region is CASRNRDRDYGYTF. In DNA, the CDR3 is TGTGCCAGCAGGAACCGGGACAGGGACTATGGCTACACCTTC.

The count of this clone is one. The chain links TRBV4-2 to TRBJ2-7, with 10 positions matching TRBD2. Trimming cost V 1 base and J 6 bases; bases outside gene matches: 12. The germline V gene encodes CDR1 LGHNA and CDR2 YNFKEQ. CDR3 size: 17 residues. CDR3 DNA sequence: TGTGCCAGCAGCCAAGCTACCTTGCTAGCGGGAGTTTCCGAGCAGTACTTC. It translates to CASSQATLLAGVSEQYF.

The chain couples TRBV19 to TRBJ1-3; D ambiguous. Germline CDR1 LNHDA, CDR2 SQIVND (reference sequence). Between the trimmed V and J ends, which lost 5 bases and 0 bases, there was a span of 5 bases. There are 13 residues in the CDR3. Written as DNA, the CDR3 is TGTGCCAGTAGTGGTAGCTCTGGAAACACCATATATTTT. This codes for CASSGSSGNTIYF.

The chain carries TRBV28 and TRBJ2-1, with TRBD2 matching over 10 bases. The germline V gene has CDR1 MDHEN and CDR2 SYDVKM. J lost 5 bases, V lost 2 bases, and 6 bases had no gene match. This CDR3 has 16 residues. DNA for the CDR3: TGTGCCAGCAGTTTAAGCCCCCTAGCGGGGGACAATGAGCAGTTCTTC. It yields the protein CASSLSPLAGDNEQFF.